These T cell receptor beta chains were read from a single sample in a study of T cells in pancreatic ductal adenocarcinoma. This table comes from immunoSEQ multiplex PCR, and its TCRdb copy is limited to in-frame clones, with some not included. The sample has thousands of clones, roughly 84% seen once. The source material was pancreatic tumor tissue. These receptors all stem from a human donor with pancreatic ductal adenocarcinoma. The donor label of this sample is uncertain. The conserved cysteine and the conserved F or W are not part of the CDR3 here. The order of the fields is V gene, J gene, CDR3 protein.

v_gene: TRBV7-2
j_gene: TRBJ1-5
CDR3aa: ASSLRWEGRDNQPQH

v_gene: TRBV6-6
j_gene: TRBJ2-3
CDR3aa: ASSYLGRDQGTQY

v_gene: TRBV27
j_gene: TRBJ1-6
CDR3aa: ASSSYITGTDLSPLH

v_gene: TRBV5-1
j_gene: TRBJ1-1
CDR3aa: ASSLDFLQAHARITEAF

v_gene: TRBV27
j_gene: TRBJ2-1
CDR3aa: ASSFSGRALAYNEQF

v_gene: TRBV19
j_gene: TRBJ1-2
CDR3aa: ASSQDYGYT

v_gene: TRBV18
j_gene: TRBJ1-2
CDR3aa: ASSPPGPTNYGYT

v_gene: TRBV4-1
j_gene: TRBJ1-2
CDR3aa: ASSQESRTNYGYT

v_gene: TRBV5-5
j_gene: TRBJ1-1
CDR3aa: ASSLGTGAMNTEAF

v_gene: TRBV2
j_gene: TRBJ1-4
CDR3aa: ASSEAPGQLMRKLF

v_gene: TRBV18
j_gene: TRBJ2-3
CDR3aa: ASSKASTDTQY

v_gene: TRBV4-3
j_gene: TRBJ2-5
CDR3aa: ASRHVRGQQETQY

v_gene: TRBV5-1
j_gene: TRBJ1-1
CDR3aa: ASSLAGLRGINTEAF

v_gene: TRBV7-2
j_gene: TRBJ1-5
CDR3aa: ASSLASAGRFQPQH

v_gene: TRBV4-3
j_gene: TRBJ1-4
CDR3aa: ASSQDLLGATSTNEKLF

v_gene: TRBV19
j_gene: TRBJ1-2
CDR3aa: ASSIAPGQGIGYT

v_gene: TRBV15
j_gene: TRBJ1-2
CDR3aa: ATSREGYGYT

v_gene: TRBV27
j_gene: TRBJ2-4
CDR3aa: ASSLSFASGSGAKNIQY

v_gene: TRBV4-2
j_gene: TRBJ2-3
CDR3aa: ASSQDNGLAGGHLTDTQY

v_gene: TRBV11-1
j_gene: TRBJ2-3
CDR3aa: ASSSRGTGVYTDTQY

v_gene: TRBV6-1
j_gene: TRBJ2-7
CDR3aa: ASSDPRRGTGRYEQY

v_gene: TRBV19
j_gene: TRBJ1-1
CDR3aa: ASTTGDTEAF

v_gene: TRBV28
j_gene: TRBJ2-6
CDR3aa: ASSLTGSGANVLT

v_gene: TRBV11-2
j_gene: TRBJ2-6
CDR3aa: ASSQVRGGSSGANVLT

v_gene: TRBV7-2
j_gene: TRBJ1-1
CDR3aa: ASSRGGMNTEAF

v_gene: TRBV28
j_gene: TRBJ2-7
CDR3aa: ATRDSPYEQY

v_gene: TRBV9
j_gene: TRBJ2-7
CDR3aa: ASSVGTIPSSYEQY

v_gene: TRBV4-1
j_gene: TRBJ1-2
CDR3aa: ASSQDSYGRERRKANYGYT

v_gene: TRBV29-1
j_gene: TRBJ2-1
CDR3aa: SVDLALKSVNEQF

v_gene: TRBV19
j_gene: TRBJ1-1
CDR3aa: ASSAGRGPFGTEAF

v_gene: TRBV30
j_gene: TRBJ1-4
CDR3aa: AWSPGQGIWEKLF

v_gene: TRBV20-1
j_gene: TRBJ1-1
CDR3aa: SARQLYEAF

v_gene: TRBV7-2
j_gene: TRBJ2-7
CDR3aa: ASSLSNDRGQEQY

v_gene: TRBV6-9
j_gene: TRBJ1-1
CDR3aa: ASRPSGDRARTEAF

v_gene: TRBV7-8
j_gene: TRBJ2-3
CDR3aa: ASSLKDTQY

v_gene: TRBV7-2
j_gene: TRBJ2-7
CDR3aa: ASSLSGGASVGSAYEQY

v_gene: TRBV28
j_gene: TRBJ1-1
CDR3aa: ASSPTGASLGTEAF

v_gene: TRBV19
j_gene: TRBJ1-2
CDR3aa: ASTEGRNYGYT

v_gene: TRBV7-2
j_gene: TRBJ2-5
CDR3aa: ASSRDRGEEY

v_gene: TRBV28
j_gene: TRBJ1-1
CDR3aa: ASSLVGGGSEAF

v_gene: TRBV6-1
j_gene: TRBJ1-6
CDR3aa: ASSERVVNSPLH